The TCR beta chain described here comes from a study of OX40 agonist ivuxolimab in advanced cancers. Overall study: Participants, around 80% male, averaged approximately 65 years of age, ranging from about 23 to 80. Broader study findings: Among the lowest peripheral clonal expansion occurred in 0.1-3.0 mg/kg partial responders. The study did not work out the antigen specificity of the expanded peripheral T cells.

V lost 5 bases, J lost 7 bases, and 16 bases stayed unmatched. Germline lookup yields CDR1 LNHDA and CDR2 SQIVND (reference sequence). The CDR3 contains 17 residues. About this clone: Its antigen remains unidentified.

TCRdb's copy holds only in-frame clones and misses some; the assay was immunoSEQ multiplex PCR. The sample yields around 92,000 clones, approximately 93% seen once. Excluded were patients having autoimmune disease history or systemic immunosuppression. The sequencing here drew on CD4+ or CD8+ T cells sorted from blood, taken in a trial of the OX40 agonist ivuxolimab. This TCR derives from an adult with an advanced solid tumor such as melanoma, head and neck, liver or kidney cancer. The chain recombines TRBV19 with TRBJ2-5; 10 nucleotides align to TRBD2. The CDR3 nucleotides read TGTGCCAGTAGTCCCCAGGTGATAGCGGGGGGCGGCGCGACCCAGTACTTC. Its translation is CASSPQVIAGGGATQYF.